This TCR beta chain was observed in a study of cytomegalovirus exposure and HLA in healthy donors. Primers included in the PCR were 60 Vbeta and 13 Jbeta primers. Assay: immunoSEQ multiplex PCR; the TCRdb copy retains only in-frame clones and omits some. The sample yields under 50,000 clones, of which the top ten take up roughly 17%. All donors participated as healthy donors of bone marrow. Germline CDR1 reads LGHNA; CDR2 reads YNFKEQ. V was pared by 1 base and J by 7 bases, with 3 bases of the junction left unmatched. The CDR3 loop spans 14 amino acids. The chain couples TRBV4-2 to TRBJ1-2; 10 bases agree with TRBD1. The sequencing sample was made of PBMCs. The TCR was taken from a male donor in good health and CMV-seronegative. The CDR3 sequence: CASSQGQGALGYTF. CDR3 in DNA: TGTGCCAGCAGCCAAGGACAGGGGGCGCTTGGCTACACCTTC.